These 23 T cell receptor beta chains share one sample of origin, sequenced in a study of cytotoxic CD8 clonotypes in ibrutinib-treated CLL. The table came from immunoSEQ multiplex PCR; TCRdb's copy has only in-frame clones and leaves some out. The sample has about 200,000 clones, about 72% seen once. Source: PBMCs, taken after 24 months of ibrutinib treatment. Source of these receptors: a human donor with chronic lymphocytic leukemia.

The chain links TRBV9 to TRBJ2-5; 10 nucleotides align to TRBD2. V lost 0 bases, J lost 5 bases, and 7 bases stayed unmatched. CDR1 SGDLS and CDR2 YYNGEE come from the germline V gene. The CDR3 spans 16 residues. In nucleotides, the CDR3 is TGTGCCAGCAGCGTAGGGCCTAGCGGGAGAACGGAGACCCAGTACTTC. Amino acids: CASSVGPSGRTETQYF.

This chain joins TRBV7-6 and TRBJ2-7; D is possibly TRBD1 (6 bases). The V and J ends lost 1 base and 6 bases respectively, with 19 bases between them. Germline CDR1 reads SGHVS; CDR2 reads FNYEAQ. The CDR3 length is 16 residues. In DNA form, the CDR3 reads TGTGCCAGCAGCTTAGTAGGGGGTAAGGGGAAGGGCGAGCAGTACTTC. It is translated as CASSLVGGKGKGEQYF. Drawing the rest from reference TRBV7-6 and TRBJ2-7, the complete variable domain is GAGVSQSPRYKVTKRGQDVALRCDPISGHVSLYWYRQALGQGPEFLTYFNYEAQQDKSGLPNDRFSAERPEGSISTLTIQRTEQRDSAMYRCASSLVGGKGKGEQYFGPGTRLTVT.

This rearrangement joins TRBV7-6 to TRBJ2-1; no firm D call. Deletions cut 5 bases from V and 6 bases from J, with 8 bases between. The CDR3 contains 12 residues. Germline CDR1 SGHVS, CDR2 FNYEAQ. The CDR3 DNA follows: TGTGCCAGCAGCCCCCAATTCAATGAGCAGTTCTTC. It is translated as CASSPQFNEQFF.

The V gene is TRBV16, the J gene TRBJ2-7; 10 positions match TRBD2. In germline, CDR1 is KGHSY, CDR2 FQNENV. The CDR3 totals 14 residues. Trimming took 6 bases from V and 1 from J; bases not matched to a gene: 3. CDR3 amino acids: CASRRTSGSYEQYF. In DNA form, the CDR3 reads TGTGCCAGCAGGCGGACTAGCGGTTCCTACGAGCAGTACTTC.

CDR3 in amino acids: CASSPGTGSQETQYF. CDR3 bases: TGTGCCAGCAGCCCCGGGACAGGGTCACAAGAGACCCAGTACTTC. The chain has TRBV7-6 and TRBJ2-5; 9 nucleotides match TRBD1. Trimming cost V 5 bases and J 2 bases; bases outside gene matches: 6. The CDR3 contains 15 residues. CDR1 is SGHVS and CDR2 is FNYEAQ in the germline V gene.

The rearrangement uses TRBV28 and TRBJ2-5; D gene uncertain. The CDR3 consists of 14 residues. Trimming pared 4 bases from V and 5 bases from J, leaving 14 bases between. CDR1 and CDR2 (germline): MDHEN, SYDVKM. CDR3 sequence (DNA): TGTGCCAGCAGTTCTCTAAGTAACGGGGAGACCCAGTACTTC. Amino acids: CASSSLSNGETQYF.

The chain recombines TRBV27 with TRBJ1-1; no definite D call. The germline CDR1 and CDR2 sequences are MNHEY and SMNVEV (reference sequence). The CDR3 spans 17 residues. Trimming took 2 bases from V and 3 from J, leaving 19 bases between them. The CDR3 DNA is TGTGCCAGCAGTTTAACCCCCTACCCAGCACGTGACACTGAAGCTTTCTTT. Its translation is CASSLTPYPARDTEAFF.

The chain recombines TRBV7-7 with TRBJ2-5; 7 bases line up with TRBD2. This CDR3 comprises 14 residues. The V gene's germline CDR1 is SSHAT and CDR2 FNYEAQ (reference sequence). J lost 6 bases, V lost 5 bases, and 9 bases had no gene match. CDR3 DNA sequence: TGTGCCAGCAGCGCCGCAACTAGCGTGAAGACCCAGTACTTC. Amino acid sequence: CASSAATSVKTQYF.

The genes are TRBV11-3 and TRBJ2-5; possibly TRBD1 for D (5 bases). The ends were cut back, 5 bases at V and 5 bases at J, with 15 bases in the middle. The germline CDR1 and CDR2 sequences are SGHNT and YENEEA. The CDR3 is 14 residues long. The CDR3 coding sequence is TGTGCCAGCAGCGCAGGGTCTGTGGGGGAGACCCAGTACTTC. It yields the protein CASSAGSVGETQYF.

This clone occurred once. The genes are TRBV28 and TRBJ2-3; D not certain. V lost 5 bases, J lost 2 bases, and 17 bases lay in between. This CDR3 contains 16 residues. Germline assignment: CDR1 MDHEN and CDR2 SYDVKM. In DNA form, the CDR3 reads TGTGCCAGCAGTCCGCAATTAGTGGTGTACACAGATACGCAGTATTTT. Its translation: CASSPQLVVYTDTQYF.

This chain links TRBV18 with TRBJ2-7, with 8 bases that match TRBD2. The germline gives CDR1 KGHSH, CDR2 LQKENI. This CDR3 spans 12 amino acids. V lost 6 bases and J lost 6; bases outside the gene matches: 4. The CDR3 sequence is CASSWAGGEQYF. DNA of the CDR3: TGTGCCAGCTCCTGGGCGGGAGGCGAGCAGTACTTC.

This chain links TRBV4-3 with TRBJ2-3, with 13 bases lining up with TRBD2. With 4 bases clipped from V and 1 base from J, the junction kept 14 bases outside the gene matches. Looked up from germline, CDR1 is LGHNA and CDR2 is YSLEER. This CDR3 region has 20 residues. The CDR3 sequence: CASSRILAGGPLGGTDTQYF. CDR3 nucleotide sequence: TGCGCCAGCAGCCGTATACTAGCGGGAGGGCCCCTGGGCGGCACAGATACGCAGTATTTT.

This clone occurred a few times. CDR3 amino acids: CASSKGQGAPTIYF. The CDR3, as DNA: TGTGCCAGCAGTAAGGGACAGGGGGCTCCCACCATATATTTT. This chain connects TRBV27 to TRBJ1-3; 12 nucleotides align to TRBD1. Germline lookup yields CDR1 MNHEY and CDR2 SMNVEV (reference sequence). V lost 5 bases to trimming and J lost 9 bases; unmatched junction nucleotides: 5. This CDR3 has 14 amino acids.

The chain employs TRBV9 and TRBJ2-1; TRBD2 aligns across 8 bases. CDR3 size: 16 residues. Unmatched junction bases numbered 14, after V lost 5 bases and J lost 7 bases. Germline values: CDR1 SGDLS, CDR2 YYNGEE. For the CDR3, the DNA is TGTGCCAGCAGTCGCGGGGGCCTAGCGGGTGGAAATGAGCAGTTCTTC. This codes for CASSRGGLAGGNEQFF.

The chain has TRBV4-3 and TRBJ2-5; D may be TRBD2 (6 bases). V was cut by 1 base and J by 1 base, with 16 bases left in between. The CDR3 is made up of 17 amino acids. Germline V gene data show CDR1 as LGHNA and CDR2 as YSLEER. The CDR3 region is CASSQAEGPGPQETQYF. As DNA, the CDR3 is TGCGCCAGCAGCCAAGCGGAGGGGCCAGGACCCCAAGAGACCCAGTACTTC.

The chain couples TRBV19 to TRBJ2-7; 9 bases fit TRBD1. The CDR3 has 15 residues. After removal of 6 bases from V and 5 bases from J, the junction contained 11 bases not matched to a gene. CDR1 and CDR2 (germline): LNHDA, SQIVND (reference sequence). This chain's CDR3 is CASRDPGTGTDEQYF. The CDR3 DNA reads TGTGCCAGTAGGGACCCCGGGACAGGGACGGACGAGCAGTACTTC.

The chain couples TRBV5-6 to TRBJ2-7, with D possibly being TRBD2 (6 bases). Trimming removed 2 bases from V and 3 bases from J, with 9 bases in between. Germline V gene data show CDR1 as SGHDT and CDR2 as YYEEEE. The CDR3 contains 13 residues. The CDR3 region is CASSFGLNYEQYF. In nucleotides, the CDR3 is TGTGCCAGCAGCTTCGGACTAAACTACGAGCAGTACTTC.

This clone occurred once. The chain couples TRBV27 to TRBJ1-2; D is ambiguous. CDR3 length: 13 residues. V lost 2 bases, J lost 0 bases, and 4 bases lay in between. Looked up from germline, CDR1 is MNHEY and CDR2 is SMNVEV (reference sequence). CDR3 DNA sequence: TGTGCCAGCAGTTTAGACTCTAACTATGGCTACACCTTC. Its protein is CASSLDSNYGYTF.

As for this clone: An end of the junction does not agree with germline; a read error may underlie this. The CDR3 coding sequence is TGTGCCAGCAGCGTAGAGGCTAGCGGGACCTTACTGGTCTTC. Encoded protein: CASSVEASGTLLVF. This chain links TRBV9 with TRBJ2-1; TRBD2 matches at 9 bases. Looked up from germline, CDR1 is SGDLS and CDR2 is YYNGEE. The length of the CDR3 is 14 residues.

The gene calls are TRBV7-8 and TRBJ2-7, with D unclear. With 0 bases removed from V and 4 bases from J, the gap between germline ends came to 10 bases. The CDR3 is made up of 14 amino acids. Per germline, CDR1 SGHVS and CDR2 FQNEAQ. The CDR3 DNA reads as TGTGCCAGCAGCTTAGCTCACCTGGGTTACGAGCAGTACTTC. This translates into CASSLAHLGYEQYF. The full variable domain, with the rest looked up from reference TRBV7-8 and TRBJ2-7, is GAGVSQSPRYKVAKRGQDVALRCDPISGHVSLFWYQQALGQGPEFLTYFQNEAQLDKSGLPSDRFFAERPEGSVSTLKIQRTQQEDSAVYLCASSLAHLGYEQYFGPGTRLTVT.

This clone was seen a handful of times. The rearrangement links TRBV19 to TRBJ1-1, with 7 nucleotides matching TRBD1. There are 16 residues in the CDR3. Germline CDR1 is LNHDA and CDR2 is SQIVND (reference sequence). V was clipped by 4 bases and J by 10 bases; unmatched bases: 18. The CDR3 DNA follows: TGTGCCAGTAGTAGAAGAGCGTGGGACAGCCCTAGATCAGCTTTCTTT. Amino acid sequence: CASSRRAWDSPRSAFF.

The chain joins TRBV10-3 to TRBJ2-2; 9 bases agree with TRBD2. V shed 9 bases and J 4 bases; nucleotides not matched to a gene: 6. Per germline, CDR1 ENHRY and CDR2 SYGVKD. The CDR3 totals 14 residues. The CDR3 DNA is TGTGCCATAAAAGCGGGAGGCCCCACCGGGGAGCTGTTTTTT. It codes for CAIKAGGPTGELFF.

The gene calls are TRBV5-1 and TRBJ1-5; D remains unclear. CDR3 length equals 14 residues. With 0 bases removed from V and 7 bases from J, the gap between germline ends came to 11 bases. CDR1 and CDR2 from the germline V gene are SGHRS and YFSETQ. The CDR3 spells CASSLGWEGQPQHF. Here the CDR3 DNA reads TGCGCCAGCAGCTTGGGGTGGGAAGGGCAGCCCCAGCATTTT.